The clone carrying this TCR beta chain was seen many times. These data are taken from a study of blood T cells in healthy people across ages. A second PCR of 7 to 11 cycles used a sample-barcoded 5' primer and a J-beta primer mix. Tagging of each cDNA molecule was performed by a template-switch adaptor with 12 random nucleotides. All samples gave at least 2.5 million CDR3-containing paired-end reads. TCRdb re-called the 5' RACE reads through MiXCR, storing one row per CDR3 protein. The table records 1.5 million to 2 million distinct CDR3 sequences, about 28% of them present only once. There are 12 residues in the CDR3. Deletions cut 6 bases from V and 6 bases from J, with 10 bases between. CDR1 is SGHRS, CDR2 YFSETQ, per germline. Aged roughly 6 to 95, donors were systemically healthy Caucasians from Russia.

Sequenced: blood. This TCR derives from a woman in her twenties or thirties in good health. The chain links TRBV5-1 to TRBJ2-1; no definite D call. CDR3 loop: CASINERNEQFF. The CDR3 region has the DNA TGCGCCAGCATTAACGAGCGCAATGAGCAGTTCTTC.